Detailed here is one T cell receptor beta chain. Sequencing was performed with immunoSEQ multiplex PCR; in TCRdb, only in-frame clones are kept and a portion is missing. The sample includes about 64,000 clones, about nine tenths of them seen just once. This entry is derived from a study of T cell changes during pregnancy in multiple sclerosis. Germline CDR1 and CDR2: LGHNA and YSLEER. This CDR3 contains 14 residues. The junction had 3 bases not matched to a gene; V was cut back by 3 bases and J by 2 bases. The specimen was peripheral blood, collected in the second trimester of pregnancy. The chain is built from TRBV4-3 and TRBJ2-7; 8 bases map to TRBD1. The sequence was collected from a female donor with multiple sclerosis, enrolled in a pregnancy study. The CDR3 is CASSQRTGPYEQYF. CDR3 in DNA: TGCGCCAGCAGCCAGAGGACAGGGCCCTACGAGCAGTACTTC.